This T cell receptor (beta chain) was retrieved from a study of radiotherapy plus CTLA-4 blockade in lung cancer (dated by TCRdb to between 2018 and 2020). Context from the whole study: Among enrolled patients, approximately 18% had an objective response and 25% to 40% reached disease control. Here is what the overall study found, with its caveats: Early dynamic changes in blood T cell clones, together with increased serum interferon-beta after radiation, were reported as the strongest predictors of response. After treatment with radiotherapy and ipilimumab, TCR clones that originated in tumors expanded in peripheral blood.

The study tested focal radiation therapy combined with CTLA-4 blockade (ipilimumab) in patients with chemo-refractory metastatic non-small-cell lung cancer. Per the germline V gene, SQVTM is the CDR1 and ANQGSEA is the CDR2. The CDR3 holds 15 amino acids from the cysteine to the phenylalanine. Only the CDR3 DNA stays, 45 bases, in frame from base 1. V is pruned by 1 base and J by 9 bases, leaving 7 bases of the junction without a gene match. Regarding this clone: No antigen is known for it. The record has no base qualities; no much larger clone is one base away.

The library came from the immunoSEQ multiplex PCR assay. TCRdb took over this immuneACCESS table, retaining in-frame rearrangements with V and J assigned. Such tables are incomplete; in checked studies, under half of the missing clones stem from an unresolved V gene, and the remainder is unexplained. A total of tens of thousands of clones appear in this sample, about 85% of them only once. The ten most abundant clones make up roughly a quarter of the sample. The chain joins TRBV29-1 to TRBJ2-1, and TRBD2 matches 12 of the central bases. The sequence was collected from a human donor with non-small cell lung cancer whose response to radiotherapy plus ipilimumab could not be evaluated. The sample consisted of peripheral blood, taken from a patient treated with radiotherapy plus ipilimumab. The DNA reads TGCAGCGTTGAAGGACTAGCGGGAGTCGATAGTGAGCAGTTCTTC. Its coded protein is CSVEGLAGVDSEQFF.